This TCR beta chain was identified in a study of T-cell memory formation after mild COVID-19. Findings of the study overall: CM and EM subsets held most contracting CD4+ clones; EMRA held CD8+ ones. Second-wave clones peaking on day 37 lacked confirmed SARS-CoV-2 specificity. Pre-infection memory held some responding clones, suggesting pre-existing cross-reactive T cells responded.

Unmatched junction bases numbered 1, after V lost 0 bases and J lost 7 bases. The germline V gene encodes CDR1 SGHRS and CDR2 YFSETQ. The CDR3 runs 14 residues. Constant-segment primers served in 5'RACE that generated TCR alpha and TCR beta cDNA libraries bearing sample barcodes and UMIs. TCRdb reprocessed the 5' RACE reads via MiXCR and lists one record per CDR3 protein. In the table there are under 250,000 distinct CDR3 sequences, about 27% of which are singletons. As for this clonotype: Antigen specificity is unknown.

The clonotype comes from an adult woman who had mild COVID-19 (a few samples of this study predate the infection). Cell type and time point are not known. V and J are TRBV5-1 and TRBJ2-1; 10 nucleotides line up with TRBD2. What was sequenced was PBMCs or a T cell subset sorted from them (not recorded which). The CDR3 loop reads CASSLVAGGNEQFF. The CDR3 DNA reads as TGCGCCAGCAGCTTGGTAGCGGGAGGAAATGAGCAGTTCTTC.